Below, 19 T cell receptor beta chains from the same sample are listed, as sequenced in a study of T cell repertoires in aging, cancer and after chemotherapy. The template was genomic DNA from peripheral blood, not RNA. Multiplex touch-down PCR with TRB-A/B primers amplified rearranged V-D-J TRB sequences. TCRdb independently ran MiXCR on the multiplex PCR reads; one entry per CDR3 protein. The profile covers around 1,700 distinct CDR3 sequences, with 23% appearing a single time and approximately 25% taken by the ten largest. Sequencing was performed on blood. Every receptor here comes from a human donor with a blood cancer.

This clonotype was seen a handful of times. The chain links TRBV11-2 to TRBJ1-2; D may be TRBD1 (6 bases). The ends were cut back, 4 bases at V and 7 bases at J, with 25 bases in the middle. The germline V gene encodes CDR1 SGHAT and CDR2 FQNNGV. The CDR3 covers 17 residues. The CDR3 region has the DNA TGTGCCAGCAGCTCTTACCCCCGGGACAAGTTTTTAGGTGGCTACACCTTC. Translation gives CASSSYPRDKFLGGYTF. The full variable domain, its missing parts supplied by reference TRBV11-2 and TRBJ1-2, is EAGVAQSPRYKIIEKRQSVAFWCNPISGHATLYWYQQILGQGPKLLIQFQNNGVVDDSQLPKDRFSAERLKGVDSTLKIQPAKLEDSAVYLCASSSYPRDKFLGGYTFGSGTRLTVV.

With respect to this clonotype: Just one base apart from a much larger clone, this may be a read error. The CDR3 region has the DNA TGTGCCAGCAGTGAGGGACAAGGAGGGTTGGGTTCCTACGAGCAGTACTTC. This translates into CASSEGQGGLGSYEQYF. The chain couples TRBV6-4 to TRBJ2-7; D possibly matches TRBD1 or TRBD2 (6 bases each). The CDR3 sequence is 17 residues long. The germline gives CDR1 MRHNA, CDR2 SNTAGT. Trimming pared 3 bases from V and 1 base from J, leaving 19 bases between.

This clonotype is categorized as large. The rearrangement joins TRBV29-1 to TRBJ1-2; 9 positions agree with TRBD1. V gave up 3 bases and J gave up 5 bases; unmatched junction bases: 1. CDR1 is SQVTM and CDR2 is ANQGSEA in the germline V gene. This CDR3 region has 12 residues. CDR3 loop: CSVEDRGYGYTF. The DNA of the CDR3 is TGCAGCGTTGAGGACAGGGGTTATGGCTACACCTTC.

This clonotype is judged large. The V and J genes are TRBV6-5 and TRBJ2-3; D gene ambiguous. CDR3 length: 16 residues. The V gene's germline CDR1 is MNHEY and CDR2 SVGAGI. V was shortened by 2 bases and J by 4 bases, with 16 bases between the two germline ends. CDR3 residues: CASSYRPYVSSDTQYF. Here the CDR3 DNA reads TGTGCCAGCAGTTACCGTCCATACGTCAGCTCAGATACGCAGTATTTT.

This clonotype ranks as hyperexpanded. The V gene is TRBV6-5, the J gene TRBJ2-3; D is unresolved. The V end was cut by 2 bases, the J end by 0 bases, with 12 bases between. There are 16 residues in the CDR3. Germline CDR1 reads MNHEY; CDR2 reads SVGAGI. CDR3 sequence (DNA): TGTGCCAGCAGTTACGAGCCGGCATATAGCACAGATACGCAGTATTTT. Protein product: CASSYEPAYSTDTQYF.

V and J are TRBV29-1 and TRBJ2-3, with 10 bases that match TRBD1. Germline V gene sequence: CDR1 SQVTM, CDR2 ANQGSEA. Trimming cost V 4 bases and J 6 bases; bases outside gene matches: 4. The CDR3 spans 13 residues. This CDR3 is CSVVGTGVDTQYF. The CDR3 nucleotides are TGCAGCGTTGTGGGGACAGGGGTCGATACGCAGTATTTT.

The chain recombines TRBV4-3 with TRBJ1-4; unclear D gene. This CDR3 is built from 20 residues. Germline V CDR1 and CDR2: LGHNA, YSLEER. V was pared by 0 bases and J by 6 bases, with 26 bases between. The CDR3 DNA reads as TGCGCCAGCAGCCAAGATTTTTTCCCAATGGGCGTACGGAGGTATGAAAAACTGTTTTTT. Protein: CASSQDFFPMGVRRYEKLFF.

This chain uses TRBV7-9 with TRBJ1-1, with 10 bases identical to TRBD1. The V segment lost 3 bases and the J segment 10 bases; nucleotides outside the gene matches: 17. Germline lookup yields CDR1 SEHNR and CDR2 FQNEAQ (reference sequence). CDR3 length: 17 amino acids. CDR3 loop: CASSFPRDRGGGIRAFF. DNA for the CDR3: TGTGCCAGCAGCTTCCCCCGGGACAGGGGAGGAGGGATTCGAGCTTTCTTT.

This clonotype was counted only a few times. The chain links TRBV5-1 to TRBJ1-5; D might be TRBD1 (6 bases). Germline loops: CDR1 SGHRS, CDR2 YFSETQ. CDR3 length equals 15 residues. V dropped 0 bases and J dropped 6 bases, with 13 bases sitting between them. The CDR3 region has the DNA TGCGCCAGCAGCTTGGCCCCAGGGGCCGCTCAGCCCCAGCATTTT. Translating it yields CASSLAPGAAQPQHF.

This clonotype is labeled as medium-sized. V is TRBV7-4 and J is TRBJ2-7, with 8 bases identical to TRBD1. V lost 4 bases to trimming and J lost 2 bases; unmatched junction nucleotides: 13. In germline, CDR1 is SGHVT, CDR2 SQSDAQ. The CDR3 sequence is 17 residues long. The CDR3, as DNA: TGTGCCAGCAGCTGGCGAAGGGGGTACAGGGGGGCCTACGAGCAGTACTTC. It encodes CASSWRRGYRGAYEQYF.

Relative to its sample, this clonotype is medium-sized. The rearrangement joins TRBV5-6 to TRBJ2-5; 13 bases are shared with TRBD2. Germline V CDR1 and CDR2: SGHDT, YYEEEE. This CDR3 region has 16 residues. With V trimmed by 3 bases and J by 3 bases, 5 bases remained unmatched. The DNA of the CDR3 is TGTGCCAGCAGCTCCCCCGGGACTAGCGGGAAAGAGACCCAGTACTTC. The encoded protein is CASSSPGTSGKETQYF. Full variable domain (rest looked up from reference TRBV5-6 and TRBJ2-5): DAGVTQSPTHLIKTRGQQVTLRCSPKSGHDTVSWYQQALGQGPQFIFQYYEEEERQRGNFPDRFSGHQFPNYSSELNVNALLLGDSALYLCASSSPGTSGKETQYFGPGTRLLVL.

By share of the sample, this clonotype is large. The rearrangement joins TRBV24-1 to TRBJ2-5; 8 bases map to TRBD2. Unmatched junction bases numbered 6, after V lost 6 bases and J lost 4 bases. The length of the CDR3 is 14 residues. Germline V gives CDR1 KGHDR, CDR2 SFDVKD. The CDR3 region has the DNA TGTGCCACCAGTTACGGGGGGGCCGGAGAGACCCAGTACTTC. Its protein is CATSYGGAGETQYF.

In its sample, this clonotype ranks as large. This chain joins TRBV19 and TRBJ2-2; possible D gene TRBD1, 6 bases. The germline gives CDR1 LNHDA, CDR2 SQIVND (reference sequence). V was cut by 8 bases and J by 1 base, with 11 bases left in between. CDR3 size: 14 residues. CDR3 loop: CASLRTENTGELFF. In DNA, the CDR3 is TGTGCCAGTCTCCGGACAGAGAACACCGGGGAGCTGTTTTTT.

Relative to its sample, this clonotype is large. The chain has TRBV30 and TRBJ1-2, with D hard to call. V lost 4 bases, J lost 4 bases, and 10 bases lay in between. The CDR3 consists of 12 residues. The germline CDR1 and CDR2 sequences are GTSNPN and SVGIG (reference sequence). The CDR3 loop reads CAWTGNLYGYTF. The CDR3 nucleotides read TGTGCCTGGACAGGAAATCTCTATGGCTACACCTTC.

A word on this clonotype: Given a much more abundant clone one base away, this may be a read error. V gene TRBV12-3 or TRBV12-4 combines with J gene TRBJ1-5; TRBD1 is a possible D gene (5 bases). The V end was cut by 8 bases, the J end by 2 bases, with 13 bases between. CDR3 length: 14 residues. The CDR3 protein is CASAWPRGNQPQHF. The CDR3, as DNA: TGTGCCAGCGCTTGGCCCAGGGGCAATCAGCCCCAGCATTTT.

This clonotype was seen more than once but under ten times. The chain combines TRBV20-1 with TRBJ2-7; D remains unclear. Germline V CDR1 and CDR2: DFQATT, SNEGSKA (reference sequence). This CDR3 region has 13 residues. The V gene lost 5 bases and the J gene lost 0 bases, with 11 bases spanning the gap. CDR3 protein: CSAPDSYSYEQYF. The CDR3 bases are TGCAGTGCTCCAGACTCCTACTCCTACGAGCAGTACTTC.

Only one count was recorded for this clonotype. The CDR3 loop is CGTSGSMYNEQFF. The CDR3, as DNA: TGTGGGACTAGCGGGAGCATGTACAATGAGCAGTTCTTC. The genes are TRBV27 and TRBJ2-1, with 13 bases identical to TRBD2. Germline V gene sequence: CDR1 MNHEY, CDR2 SMNVEV (reference sequence). The CDR3 has 13 residues.

The V and J genes are TRBV5-1 and TRBJ2-1, with 10 positions matching TRBD1. The CDR3 has 15 amino acids. V trimming: 4 bases; J trimming: 7 bases; junction bases outside the gene matches: 8. CDR1 is SGHRS, CDR2 YFSETQ, per germline. The CDR3 DNA follows: TGCGCCAGCAGCAGCGGACAGGGGGTTGTAAATGAGCAGTTCTTC. Its protein product is CASSSGQGVVNEQFF.

The chain joins TRBV19 to TRBJ2-2; 8 bases fit TRBD1. Germline V gives CDR1 LNHDA, CDR2 SQIVND (reference sequence). V was pared by 6 bases and J by 10 bases, with 7 bases of the junction left unmatched. The CDR3 runs 13 residues. In DNA, the CDR3 is TGTGCCAGTAGGCAGGGGGCGGCCGAGGAGCTGTTTTTT. The encoded protein is CASRQGAAEELFF.